Below, 8 T cell receptor beta chains from the same sample are listed, as sequenced in a study of blood T cell repertoires in COVID-19. Profiling relied on immunoSEQ multiplex PCR, and the TCRdb table lists in-frame clones only, not all of them. Among some 180,000 clones listed, about 80% were seen once. The sample consisted of PBMCs or T cells enriched from blood (not recorded which). The receptors here all came from a man aged 55 to 70 who had been exposed to COVID-19.

V gene TRBV9 combines with J gene TRBJ1-2, with 7 bases that match TRBD1. The CDR3 runs to 16 residues. Germline values: CDR1 SGDLS, CDR2 YYNGEE. V gave up 5 bases and J gave up 4 bases; unmatched junction bases: 14. CDR3 bases: TGTGCCAGCAGTGAGCCGGGACAGAATTTGAGCTATGGCTACACCTTC. This translates into CASSEPGQNLSYGYTF.

The chain combines TRBV27 with TRBJ1-2; D remains unclear. Trimming removed 3 bases at V and 2 bases at J, with 19 bases between. This CDR3 comprises 17 residues. Germline CDR1 is MNHEY and CDR2 is SMNVEV (reference sequence). In DNA form, the CDR3 reads TGTGCCAGCAGTTTCCGAGCAAACAGTAAGATCAACTATGGCTACACCTTC. Translation gives CASSFRANSKINYGYTF.

V is TRBV2 and J is TRBJ2-7; maybe TRBD1 (5 bases). Germline V gene data show CDR1 as SNHLY and CDR2 as FYNNEI. The CDR3 length is 13 residues. V gave up 5 bases and J gave up 3 bases, with 11 bases separating them. CDR3 amino acids: CASSRQISYEQYF. CDR3 in DNA: TGTGCCAGCAGTCGACAGATTAGCTACGAGCAGTACTTC.

The chain employs TRBV5-1 and TRBJ2-2, with 8 bases that match TRBD1. The J segment lost 6 bases and the V segment lost 1 base, leaving 5 bases of the junction unmatched. Germline-derived CDR1 and CDR2 are SGHRS and YFSETQ. The CDR3 is 15 residues long. In nucleotides, the CDR3 is TGCGCCAGCAGCTTGACAGGGGGGTCACCCGGGGAGCTGTTTTTT. It yields the protein CASSLTGGSPGELFF.

This chain connects TRBV4-1 to TRBJ2-7; a weak D match, TRBD2 (5 bases). Germline V gene sequence: CDR1 MGHRA, CDR2 YSYEKL. With 4 bases removed from V and 1 base from J, the gap between germline ends came to 8 bases. The length of the CDR3 is 13 residues. The CDR3 here is CASSRGFSYEQYF. The DNA of the CDR3 is TGCGCCAGCAGCCGCGGGTTTTCCTACGAGCAGTACTTC.

The rearrangement uses TRBV21-1 and TRBJ1-2; TRBD1, the D gene given by the table, was not confirmed from the DNA. TRBV21-1 is marked as a pseudogene. The CDR3 is made up of 14 amino acids. In nucleotides, the CDR3 is TGTGCCAGCAGCGGTGGACAGGGTCACTATGGCTACACCTTC. It is translated as CASSGGQGHYGYTF.

The chain recombines TRBV19 with TRBJ2-7; D is possibly TRBD2 (6 bases). Germline V gene sequence: CDR1 LNHDA, CDR2 SQIVND (reference sequence). Trimming cost V 4 bases and J 2 bases, with 9 bases left between them. The CDR3 contains 13 residues. CDR3 in amino acids: CASSNREPYEQYF. The CDR3 region has the DNA TGTGCCAGTAGTAACCGGGAGCCCTACGAGCAGTACTTC. The whole variable domain, remainder taken from reference TRBV19 and TRBJ2-7, is DGGITQSPKYLFRKEGQNVTLSCEQNLNHDAMYWYRQDPGQGLRLIYYSQIVNDFQKGDIAEGYSVSREKKESFPLTVTSAQKNPTAFYLCASSNREPYEQYFGPGTRLTVT.

V is TRBV5-1 and J is TRBJ2-2, with D perhaps TRBD1 (5 bases). Trimming shortened V by 4 bases and J by 3 bases, and 16 bases separated the two germline ends. Germline assignment: CDR1 SGHRS and CDR2 YFSETQ. The length of the CDR3 is 16 residues. The CDR3 coding sequence is TGCGCCAGCAGCCCAATGGGCCCCAGGGACACCGGGGAGCTGTTTTTT. Protein sequence: CASSPMGPRDTGELFF.